This T cell receptor beta chain originates from a study of human T cells and chemical hapten exposure. Noted time point: pre-sensitization, week 0. The treatment is: therapeutic diphenylcyclopropenone sensitization with weekly scalp DPC. Germline values: CDR1 MNHEY, CDR2 SVGAGI. The CDR3 spans 15 residues. V lost 6 bases and J lost 4, with 16 bases in between. This clonotype was counted between two and nine times. Each CDR3 protein is one row after TCRdb ran MiXCR on the RACE reads. The top ten clones hold 2.5% to 3% of a sample with under 400,000 distinct CDR3 sequences, 5.1% of them seen once. This material consisted of whole blood, taken in connection with sensitization to the hapten diphenylcyclopropenone (DPC). The chain couples TRBV6-5 to TRBJ1-5; tentative D call: TRBD1 (5 bases). The clonotype originates from a woman aged 45-60 years with alopecia areata. Some clones in this sample may be carry-over from other donors' samples. CDR3 residues: CASRGRRQPNQPQHF. The DNA of the CDR3 is TGTGCCAGCAGGGGCCGAAGACAGCCAAATCAGCCCCAGCATTTT.